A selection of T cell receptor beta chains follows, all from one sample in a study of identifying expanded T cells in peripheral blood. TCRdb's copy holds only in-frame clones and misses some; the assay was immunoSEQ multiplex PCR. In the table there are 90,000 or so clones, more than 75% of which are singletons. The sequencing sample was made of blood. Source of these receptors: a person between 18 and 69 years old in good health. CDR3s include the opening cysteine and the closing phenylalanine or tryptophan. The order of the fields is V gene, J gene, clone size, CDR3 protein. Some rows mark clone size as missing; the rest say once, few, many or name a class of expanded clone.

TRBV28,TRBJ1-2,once,CATRTPSFSYGYTF
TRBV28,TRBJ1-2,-,CASSLVEGLQPDYGYTF
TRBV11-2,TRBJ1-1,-,CASSLGEGYTEAFF
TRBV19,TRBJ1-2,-,CASSISGTEPYGYTF
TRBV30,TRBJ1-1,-,CAWSVSAVNTEAFF
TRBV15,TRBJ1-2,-,CATSIQGNYGYTF
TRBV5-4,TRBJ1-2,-,CASSPSQGAGYGYTF
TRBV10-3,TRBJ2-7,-,CAISDRGSSYEQYF
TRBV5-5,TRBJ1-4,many,CASSFGHPNEKLFF
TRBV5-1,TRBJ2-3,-,CASSPTTGQGTDTQYF
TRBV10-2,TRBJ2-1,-,CASTDPRGNYNEQFF
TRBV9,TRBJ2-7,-,CASSKGTETYEQYF
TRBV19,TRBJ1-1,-,CASSGSGTEAFF
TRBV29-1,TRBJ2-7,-,CSVLLVGTVYEQYF
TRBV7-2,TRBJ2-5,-,CASSLTGGVWETQYF
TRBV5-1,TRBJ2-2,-,CASSLAGTGTGELFF
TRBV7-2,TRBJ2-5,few,CASSLAPSGGAGTQYF
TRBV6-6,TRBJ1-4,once,CAIKDTGSEKLFF
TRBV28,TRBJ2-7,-,CASSISYEQYF
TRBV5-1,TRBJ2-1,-,CASSPGTSGGGEQFF
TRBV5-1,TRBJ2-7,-,CASSLGRTGTYEQYF
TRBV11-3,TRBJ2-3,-,CASSSSQGFVQYF